This paragraph covers one T cell receptor beta chain sequence. Some clones are missing from TCRdb's copy, which holds only in-frame ones; the method was immunoSEQ multiplex PCR. The repertoire includes approximately 72,000 clones, 80% to 95% of them detected once, and roughly 1.7% sits in the top ten. This sample is part of a study of T cell changes during pregnancy in multiple sclerosis. Germline V gene lookup returns CDR1 LNHDA and CDR2 SQIVND (reference sequence). The CDR3 contains 15 residues. Trimming cost V 3 bases and J 6 bases, with 14 bases left between them. The TCR comes from a female donor in good health, enrolled as a control in a pregnancy study. The source material was peripheral blood, sampled in the first trimester of pregnancy. The genes are TRBV19 and TRBJ1-4; D gene unclear. CDR3 in DNA: TGTGCCAGTAGTATGACCGGAGGTTCCTATGAAAAACTGTTTTTT. Its translation: CASSMTGGSYEKLFF.